The clone carrying this TCR beta chain was observed a handful of times. The CDR3 is 14 amino acids. Germline loops: CDR1 SGHTA, CDR2 FQGNSA. J was trimmed by 5 bases and V by 5 bases; bases with no gene match: 8. The entry originates in a study of T-cell reconstitution after alpha-beta-depleted transplantation in children. Preparation of the TCRbeta library used unique molecular identifiers. TCRdb re-called the PCR reads through MiXCR, storing one row per CDR3 protein. This table holds around 380,000 distinct CDR3 sequences, roughly 11% found once. This sequence was found in a human donor who donated a stem cell graft to a child with acute myeloid leukemia. Sequencing used PBMCs from the stem cell graft donor, obtained from the stem cell graft. The rearrangement links TRBV7-2 to TRBJ2-5; 7 nucleotides match TRBD1. The CDR3 loop reads CASSPTGSGETQYF. CDR3 in DNA: TGTGCCAGCAGCCCGACAGGGTCAGGGGAGACCCAGTACTTC.